This TCR beta chain emerged from a study of glioma-infiltrating T cells. Study-level findings and limits: Above-expected tissue-blood divergence occurred in all gliomas, most in low-grade ones. CDR3 overlap between tissue and blood was very small.

Using RNA template, CDR3s of TCR alpha and beta were amplified with iRepertoire arm-PCR. For one-step reverse transcription and amplification, 100-400 ng of tissue mRNA or PBMC total RNA was used. TCRdb processed the multiplex PCR reads anew with MiXCR; each CDR3 protein has one entry. The sample holds under 200,000 distinct CDR3 sequences, approximately 30% seen once. This clonotype was found many times. The antigen is not known. The sequence came from a human donor with low-grade glioma or glioblastoma, undergoing nonglioma brain surgery, or in good health (not recorded which). Material: glioma tissue, nonneoplastic brain tissue, or PBMCs (not recorded which).

CDR3 sequence (DNA): TGTGCCAGCAGTGAAGAGGGCGGTATGTCCTACGAGCAGTACTTC. Amino acids: CASSEEGGMSYEQYF. The J gene is TRBJ2-7, the V gene TRBV6-1, with D unresolved. V was shortened by 1 base and J by 1 base, with 11 bases between the two germline ends. Germline CDR1 and CDR2: MNHNS and SASEGT. The CDR3 is made up of 15 amino acids.